This entry describes one TCR beta chain. No antigen is known for it. Relative to the germline gene, one junction end is altered; a read error may explain this. The sample comes from a study of T cell repertoires in aging, cancer and after chemotherapy (dated by TCRdb to between 2019 and 2020). Describing the broader study: Six donor age groups were covered, ranging from 30 or younger up to 70 or older, and each group contained at least three individuals. Control TCR repertoires from healthy donors were recorded over several months to years, and clear clonal overlap was observed across re-sampling. The full dataset contained roughly 8.8 million TCR reads. To examine immunoaging and T cell reconstitution after chemotherapy, the study profiled TCR beta repertoires in peripheral blood from healthy donors and cancer patients. The cohort comprised some 220 cancer patients, roughly 93 with hematological and approximately 120 with solid cancers, plus 95 healthy donors as a reference group.

Overall study results and their limits: In both cancer cohorts, median generation probability rose over the chemotherapy interval, which suggests that the repertoire was reconstituted through rebound thymic output. In healthy donors, the decline in TCR diversity with age was mainly explained by loss of richness, whereas in cancer patients loss of evenness was also found to contribute. According to the authors, the repertoire data do not permit conclusions about immunological memory after chemotherapy. Significantly lower blood TCR diversity and higher clonality were observed in untreated patients with hematological or solid cancers than in age-matched healthy donors.

Including the terminal cysteine and phenylalanine, the CDR3 comprises 17 residues. The entry retains the CDR3 DNA only, 51 bases that are in frame from base 1. For CDR1 and CDR2, the germline V gene (reference sequence) lists MNHNY and SVGAGI. TCR beta rearrangements were amplified from genomic DNA extracted from peripheral blood rather than from sorted cells or RNA. Rearranged TRB sequences spanning V, D and J segments were amplified in a multiplex touch-down PCR with a mixed TRB-A/B primer pool. Illumina adapters and sample indices were added to the amplicons in two consecutive PCR reactions performed with Phusion HS II polymerase. Amplicons were gel-purified using the NucleoSpin Gel and PCR Clean-up kit and were subsequently checked with Qubit and an Agilent 2100 Bioanalyzer. The libraries were sequenced on an Illumina MiSeq with 600-cycle, single-indexed, paired-end runs. The study's processing was this. TRB sequences were processed with MiXCR versions 2.12 and 3.0.5. A clone was defined as each unique CDR3 nucleotide sequence, and only productive sequences supported by at least two reads were kept. Repertoire metrics included Shannon diversity, evenness, clonality (one minus evenness), and alpha-parameterized diversity profiles from alpha 0 to 5. The IGoR algorithm was used to calculate generation probabilities of clones in the paired pre- and post-chemotherapy samples. The public reads were quality trimmed at Q25 with fastp and then assembled into clones with MiXCR by TCRdb, keeping productive beta chains. Under each unique CDR3 protein, matching rows form one entry showing the most common genes and DNA. The V and J calls come from TCRdb's annotation, not from the publication. The sample yields some 11,000 distinct CDR3 sequences; under 30% were counted once. The top ten constitute approximately 1.9% of the sample.

The chain is encoded by TRBV6-6 joined to TRBJ2-7, with TRBD1 matching 9 junction bases. Sample: blood. The source is a human donor in good health. The DNA reads as follows: TGTGCCAGCTCACCATTTCCTCCGGGACAGGGTGGGTACGAGCACTACTTC. Translated, it reads CASSPFPPGQGGYEHYF.